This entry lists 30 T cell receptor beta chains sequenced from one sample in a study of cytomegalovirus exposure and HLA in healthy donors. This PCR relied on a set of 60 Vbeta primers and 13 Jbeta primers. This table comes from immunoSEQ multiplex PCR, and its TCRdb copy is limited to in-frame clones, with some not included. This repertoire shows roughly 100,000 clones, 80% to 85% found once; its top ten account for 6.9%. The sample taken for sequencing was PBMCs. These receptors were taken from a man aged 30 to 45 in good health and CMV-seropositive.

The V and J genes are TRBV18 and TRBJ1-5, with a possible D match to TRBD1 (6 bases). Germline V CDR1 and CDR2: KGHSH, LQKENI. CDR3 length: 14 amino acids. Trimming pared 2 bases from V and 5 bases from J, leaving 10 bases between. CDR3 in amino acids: CASSPLDRDQPQHF. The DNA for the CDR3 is TGTGCCAGCTCACCATTGGACAGAGATCAGCCCCAGCATTTT.

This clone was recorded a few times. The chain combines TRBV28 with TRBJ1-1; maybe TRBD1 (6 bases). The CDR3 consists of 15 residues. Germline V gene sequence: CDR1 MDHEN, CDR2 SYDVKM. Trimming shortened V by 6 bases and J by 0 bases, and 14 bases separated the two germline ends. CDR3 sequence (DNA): TGTGCCAGCAGCTCTGGACAGTCCTTGAACACTGAAGCTTTCTTT. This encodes CASSSGQSLNTEAFF.

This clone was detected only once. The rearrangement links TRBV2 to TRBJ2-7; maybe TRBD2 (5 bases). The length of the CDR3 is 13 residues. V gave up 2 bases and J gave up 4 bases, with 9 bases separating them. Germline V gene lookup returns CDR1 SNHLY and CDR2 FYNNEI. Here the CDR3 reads CASSERRLYEQYF. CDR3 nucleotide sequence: TGTGCCAGCAGTGAACGGAGGCTTTACGAGCAGTACTTC. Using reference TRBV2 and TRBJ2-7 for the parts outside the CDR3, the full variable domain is EPEVTQTPSHQVTQMGQEVILRCVPISNHLYFYWYRQILGQKVEFLVSFYNNEISEKSEIFDDQFSVERPDGSNFTLKIRSTKLEDSAMYFCASSERRLYEQYFGPGTRLTVT.

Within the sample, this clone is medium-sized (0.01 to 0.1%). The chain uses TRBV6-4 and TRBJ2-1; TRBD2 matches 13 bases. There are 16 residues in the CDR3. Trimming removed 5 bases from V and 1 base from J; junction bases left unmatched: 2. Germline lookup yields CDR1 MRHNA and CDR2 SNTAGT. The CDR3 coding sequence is TGTGCCAGCAGTAAACTAGCGGGGGGGTCCTACAATGAGCAGTTCTTC. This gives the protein CASSKLAGGSYNEQFF.

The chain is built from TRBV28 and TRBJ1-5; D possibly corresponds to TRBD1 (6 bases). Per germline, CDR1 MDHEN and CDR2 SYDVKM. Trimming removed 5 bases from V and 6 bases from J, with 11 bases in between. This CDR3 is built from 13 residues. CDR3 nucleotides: TGTGCCAGCAGTAAGGGAGGGGGTCAGCCCCAGCATTTT. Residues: CASSKGGGQPQHF.

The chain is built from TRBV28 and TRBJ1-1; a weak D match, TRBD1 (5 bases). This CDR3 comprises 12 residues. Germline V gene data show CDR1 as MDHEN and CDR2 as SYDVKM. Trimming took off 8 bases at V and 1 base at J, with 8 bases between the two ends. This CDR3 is CASEQENTEAFF. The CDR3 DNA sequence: TGTGCCAGCGAACAGGAGAACACTGAAGCTTTCTTT.

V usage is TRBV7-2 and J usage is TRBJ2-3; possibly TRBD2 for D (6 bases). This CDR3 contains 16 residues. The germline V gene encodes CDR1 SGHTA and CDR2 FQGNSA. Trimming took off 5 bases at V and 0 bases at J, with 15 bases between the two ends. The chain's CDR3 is CASSAGGQRSTDTQYF. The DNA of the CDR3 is TGTGCCAGCAGCGCTGGAGGGCAGCGGAGCACAGATACGCAGTATTTT.

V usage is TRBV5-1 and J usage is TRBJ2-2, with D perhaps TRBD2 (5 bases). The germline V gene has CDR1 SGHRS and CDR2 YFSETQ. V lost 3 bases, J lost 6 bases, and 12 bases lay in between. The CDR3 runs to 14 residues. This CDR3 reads CASSSGMGSGELFF. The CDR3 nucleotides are TGCGCCAGCAGCTCGGGGATGGGATCCGGGGAGCTGTTTTTT. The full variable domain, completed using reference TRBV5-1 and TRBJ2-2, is KAGVTQTPRYLIKTRGQQVTLSCSPISGHRSVSWYQQTPGQGLQFLFEYFSETQRNKGNFPGRFSGRQFSNSRSEMNVSTLELGDSALYLCASSSGMGSGELFFGEGSRLTVL.

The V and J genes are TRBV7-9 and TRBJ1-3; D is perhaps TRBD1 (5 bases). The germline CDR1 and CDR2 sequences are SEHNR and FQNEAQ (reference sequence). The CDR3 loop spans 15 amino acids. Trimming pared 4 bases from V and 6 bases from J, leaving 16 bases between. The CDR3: CASSSSSAGKNTIYF. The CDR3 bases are TGTGCCAGCAGCTCTAGTTCGGCAGGGAAAAACACCATATATTTT. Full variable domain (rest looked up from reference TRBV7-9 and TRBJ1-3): DTGVSQNPRHKITKRGQNVTFRCDPISEHNRLYWYRQTLGQGPEFLTYFQNEAQLEKSRLLSDRFSAERPKGSFSTLEIQRTEQGDSAMYLCASSSSSAGKNTIYFGEGSWLTVV.

CDR3 in amino acids: CASSSGTDEAFF. DNA for the CDR3: TGCGCCAGCAGCTCGGGGACAGATGAAGCTTTCTTT. The chain joins TRBV5-1 to TRBJ1-1; 7 bases are a match to TRBD1. The CDR3 is 12 amino acids. Germline V gene lookup returns CDR1 SGHRS and CDR2 YFSETQ. V shed 3 bases, J shed 7 bases, and the junction held 3 bases outside the gene matches.

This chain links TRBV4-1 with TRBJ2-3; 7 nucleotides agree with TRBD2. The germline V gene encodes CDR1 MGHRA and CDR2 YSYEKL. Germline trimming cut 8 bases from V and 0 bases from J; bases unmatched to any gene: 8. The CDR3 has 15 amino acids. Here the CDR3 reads CASSSGTTSTDTQYF. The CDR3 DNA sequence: TGCGCCAGCTCGTCCGGGACTACTAGCACAGATACGCAGTATTTT.

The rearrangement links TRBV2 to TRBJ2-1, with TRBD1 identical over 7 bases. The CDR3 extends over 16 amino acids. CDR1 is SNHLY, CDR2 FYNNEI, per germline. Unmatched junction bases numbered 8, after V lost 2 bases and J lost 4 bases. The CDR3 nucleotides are TGTGCCAGCAGTGAATTCCGGGACAGACCTTACAATGAGCAGTTCTTC. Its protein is CASSEFRDRPYNEQFF.

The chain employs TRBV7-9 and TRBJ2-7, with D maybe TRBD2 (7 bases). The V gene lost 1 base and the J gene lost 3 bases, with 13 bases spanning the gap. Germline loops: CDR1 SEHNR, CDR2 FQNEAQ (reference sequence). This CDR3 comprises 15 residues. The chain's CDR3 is CASSLGRGGFYEQYF. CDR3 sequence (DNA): TGTGCCAGCAGCTTAGGAAGGGGGGGCTTCTACGAGCAGTACTTC.

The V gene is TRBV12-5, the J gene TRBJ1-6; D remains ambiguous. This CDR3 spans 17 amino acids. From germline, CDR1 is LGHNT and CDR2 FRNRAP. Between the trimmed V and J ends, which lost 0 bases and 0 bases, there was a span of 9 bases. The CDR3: CASGLVLGASYNSPLHF. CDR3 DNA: TGTGCTAGTGGTTTGGTACTCGGAGCCTCCTATAATTCACCCCTCCACTTT.

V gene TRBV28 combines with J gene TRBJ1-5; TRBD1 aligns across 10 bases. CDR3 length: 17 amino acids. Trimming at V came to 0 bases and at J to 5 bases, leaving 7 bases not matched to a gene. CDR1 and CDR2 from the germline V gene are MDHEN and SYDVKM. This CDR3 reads CASSLWSGTGDHQPQHF. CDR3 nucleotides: TGTGCCAGCAGTTTATGGTCTGGGACAGGGGACCATCAGCCCCAGCATTTT.

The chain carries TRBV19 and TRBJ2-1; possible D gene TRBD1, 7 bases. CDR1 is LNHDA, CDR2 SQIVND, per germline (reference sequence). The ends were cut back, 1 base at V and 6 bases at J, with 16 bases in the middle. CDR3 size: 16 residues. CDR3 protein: CASSIVEGAALNEQFF. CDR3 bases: TGTGCCAGTAGTATAGTGGAGGGGGCAGCCCTCAATGAGCAGTTCTTC.

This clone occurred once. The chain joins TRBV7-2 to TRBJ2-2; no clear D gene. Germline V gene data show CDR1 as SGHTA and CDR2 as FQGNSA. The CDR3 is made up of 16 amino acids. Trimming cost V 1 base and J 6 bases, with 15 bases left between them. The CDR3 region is CASSLGLRFQAGELFF. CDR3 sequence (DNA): TGTGCCAGCAGCTTAGGGTTAAGGTTTCAGGCCGGGGAGCTGTTTTTT.

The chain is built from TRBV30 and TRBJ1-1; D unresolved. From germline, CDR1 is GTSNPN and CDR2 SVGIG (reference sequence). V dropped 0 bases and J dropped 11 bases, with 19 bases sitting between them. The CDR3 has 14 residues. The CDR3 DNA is TGTGCCTGGAGTGTAGGGCAGTTCCTCGGCGGGGCTTTCTTT. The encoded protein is CAWSVGQFLGGAFF.

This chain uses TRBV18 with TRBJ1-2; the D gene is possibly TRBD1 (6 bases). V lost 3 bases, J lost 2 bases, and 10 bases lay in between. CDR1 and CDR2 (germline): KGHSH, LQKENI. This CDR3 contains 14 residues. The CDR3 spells CASSPEGTNYGYTF. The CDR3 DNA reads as TGTGCCAGCTCACCGGAAGGGACAAACTATGGCTACACCTTC.

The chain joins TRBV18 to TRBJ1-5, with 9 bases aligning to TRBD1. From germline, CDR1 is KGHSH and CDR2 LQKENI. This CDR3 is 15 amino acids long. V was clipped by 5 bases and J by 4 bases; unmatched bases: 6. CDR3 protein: CASSLGQGRNQPQHF. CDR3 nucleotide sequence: TGTGCCAGCTCATTGGGACAGGGACGTAATCAGCCCCAGCATTTT.

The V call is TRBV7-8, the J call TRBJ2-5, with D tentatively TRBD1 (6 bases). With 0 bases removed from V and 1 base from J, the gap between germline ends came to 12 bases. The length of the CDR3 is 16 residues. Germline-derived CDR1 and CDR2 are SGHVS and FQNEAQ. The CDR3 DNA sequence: TGTGCCAGCAGCTTAGCGCAGGGGAGAATCCAAGAGACCCAGTACTTC. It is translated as CASSLAQGRIQETQYF.

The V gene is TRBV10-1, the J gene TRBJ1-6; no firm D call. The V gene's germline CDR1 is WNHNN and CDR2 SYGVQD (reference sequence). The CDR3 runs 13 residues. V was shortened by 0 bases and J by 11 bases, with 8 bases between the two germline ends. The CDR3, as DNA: TGCGCCAGCAGTGAGTCGGACGGGACACCCCTCCACTTT. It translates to CASSESDGTPLHF.

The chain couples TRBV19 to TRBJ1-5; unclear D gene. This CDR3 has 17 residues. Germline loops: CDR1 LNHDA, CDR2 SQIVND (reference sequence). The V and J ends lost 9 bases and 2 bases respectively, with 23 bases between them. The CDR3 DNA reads TGTGCCAGCGCGGGAACAGACGGTTGGAGGGGCAATCAGCCCCAGCATTTT. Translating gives CASAGTDGWRGNQPQHF.

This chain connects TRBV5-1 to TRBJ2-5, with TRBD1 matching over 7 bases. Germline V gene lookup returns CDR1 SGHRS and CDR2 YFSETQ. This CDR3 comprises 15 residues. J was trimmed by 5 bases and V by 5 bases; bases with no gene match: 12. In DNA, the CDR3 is TGCGCCAGCAGACCGACAGGGAACGTAGGGGAGACCCAGTACTTC. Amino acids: CASRPTGNVGETQYF.

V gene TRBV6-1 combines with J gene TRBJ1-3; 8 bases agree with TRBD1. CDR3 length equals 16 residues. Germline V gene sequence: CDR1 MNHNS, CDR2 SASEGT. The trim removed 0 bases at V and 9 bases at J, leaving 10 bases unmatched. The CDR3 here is CASSEAWRTGTTTIYF. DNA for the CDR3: TGTGCCAGCAGTGAAGCGTGGAGGACAGGGACGACCACCATATATTTT.

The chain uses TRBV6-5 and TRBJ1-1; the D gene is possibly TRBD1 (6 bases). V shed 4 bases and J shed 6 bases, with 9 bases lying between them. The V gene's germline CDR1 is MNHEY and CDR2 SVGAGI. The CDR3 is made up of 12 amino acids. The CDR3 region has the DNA TGTGCCAGCAGTTCCCAGGGGTCTGAAGCTTTCTTT. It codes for CASSSQGSEAFF.

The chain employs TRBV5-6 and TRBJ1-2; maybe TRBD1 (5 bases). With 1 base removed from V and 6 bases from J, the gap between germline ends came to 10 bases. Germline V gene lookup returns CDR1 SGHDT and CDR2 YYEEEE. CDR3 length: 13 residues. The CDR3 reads CASSLRTPNGYTF. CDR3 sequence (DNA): TGTGCCAGCAGCTTGCGGACACCTAATGGCTACACCTTC.

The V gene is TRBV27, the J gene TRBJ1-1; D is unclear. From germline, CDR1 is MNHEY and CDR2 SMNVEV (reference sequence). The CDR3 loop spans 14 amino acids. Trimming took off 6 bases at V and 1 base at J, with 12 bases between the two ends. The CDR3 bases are TGTGCCAGCAGCGAGGGATTTTCGAACACTGAAGCTTTCTTT. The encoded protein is CASSEGFSNTEAFF.

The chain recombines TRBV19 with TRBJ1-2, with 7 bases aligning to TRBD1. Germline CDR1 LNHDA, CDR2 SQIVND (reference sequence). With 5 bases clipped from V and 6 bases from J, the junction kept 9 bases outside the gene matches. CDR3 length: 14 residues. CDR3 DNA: TGTGCCAGTAGTGCTTTCGACAGGGCTGATGGCTACACCTTC. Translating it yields CASSAFDRADGYTF.

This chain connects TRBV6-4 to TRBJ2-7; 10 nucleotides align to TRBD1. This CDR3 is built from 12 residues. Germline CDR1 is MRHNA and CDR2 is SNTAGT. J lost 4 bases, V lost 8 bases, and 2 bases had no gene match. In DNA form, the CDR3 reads TGTGCCAGCGGGGACAGGGGATACGAGCAGTACTTC. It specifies CASGDRGYEQYF.